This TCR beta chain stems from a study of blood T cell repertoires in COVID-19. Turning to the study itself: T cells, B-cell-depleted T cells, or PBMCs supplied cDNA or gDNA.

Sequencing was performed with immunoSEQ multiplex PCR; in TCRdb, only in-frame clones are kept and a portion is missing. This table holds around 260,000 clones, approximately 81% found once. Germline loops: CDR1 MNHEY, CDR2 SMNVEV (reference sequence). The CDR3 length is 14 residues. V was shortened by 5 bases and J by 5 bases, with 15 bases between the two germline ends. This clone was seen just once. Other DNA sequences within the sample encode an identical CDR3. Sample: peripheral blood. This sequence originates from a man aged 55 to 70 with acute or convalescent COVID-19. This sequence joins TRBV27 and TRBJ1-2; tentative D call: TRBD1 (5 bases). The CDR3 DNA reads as TGTGCCAGCAGTCTTGGGCAGGGTCGATATGGCTACACCTTC. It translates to CASSLGQGRYGYTF.